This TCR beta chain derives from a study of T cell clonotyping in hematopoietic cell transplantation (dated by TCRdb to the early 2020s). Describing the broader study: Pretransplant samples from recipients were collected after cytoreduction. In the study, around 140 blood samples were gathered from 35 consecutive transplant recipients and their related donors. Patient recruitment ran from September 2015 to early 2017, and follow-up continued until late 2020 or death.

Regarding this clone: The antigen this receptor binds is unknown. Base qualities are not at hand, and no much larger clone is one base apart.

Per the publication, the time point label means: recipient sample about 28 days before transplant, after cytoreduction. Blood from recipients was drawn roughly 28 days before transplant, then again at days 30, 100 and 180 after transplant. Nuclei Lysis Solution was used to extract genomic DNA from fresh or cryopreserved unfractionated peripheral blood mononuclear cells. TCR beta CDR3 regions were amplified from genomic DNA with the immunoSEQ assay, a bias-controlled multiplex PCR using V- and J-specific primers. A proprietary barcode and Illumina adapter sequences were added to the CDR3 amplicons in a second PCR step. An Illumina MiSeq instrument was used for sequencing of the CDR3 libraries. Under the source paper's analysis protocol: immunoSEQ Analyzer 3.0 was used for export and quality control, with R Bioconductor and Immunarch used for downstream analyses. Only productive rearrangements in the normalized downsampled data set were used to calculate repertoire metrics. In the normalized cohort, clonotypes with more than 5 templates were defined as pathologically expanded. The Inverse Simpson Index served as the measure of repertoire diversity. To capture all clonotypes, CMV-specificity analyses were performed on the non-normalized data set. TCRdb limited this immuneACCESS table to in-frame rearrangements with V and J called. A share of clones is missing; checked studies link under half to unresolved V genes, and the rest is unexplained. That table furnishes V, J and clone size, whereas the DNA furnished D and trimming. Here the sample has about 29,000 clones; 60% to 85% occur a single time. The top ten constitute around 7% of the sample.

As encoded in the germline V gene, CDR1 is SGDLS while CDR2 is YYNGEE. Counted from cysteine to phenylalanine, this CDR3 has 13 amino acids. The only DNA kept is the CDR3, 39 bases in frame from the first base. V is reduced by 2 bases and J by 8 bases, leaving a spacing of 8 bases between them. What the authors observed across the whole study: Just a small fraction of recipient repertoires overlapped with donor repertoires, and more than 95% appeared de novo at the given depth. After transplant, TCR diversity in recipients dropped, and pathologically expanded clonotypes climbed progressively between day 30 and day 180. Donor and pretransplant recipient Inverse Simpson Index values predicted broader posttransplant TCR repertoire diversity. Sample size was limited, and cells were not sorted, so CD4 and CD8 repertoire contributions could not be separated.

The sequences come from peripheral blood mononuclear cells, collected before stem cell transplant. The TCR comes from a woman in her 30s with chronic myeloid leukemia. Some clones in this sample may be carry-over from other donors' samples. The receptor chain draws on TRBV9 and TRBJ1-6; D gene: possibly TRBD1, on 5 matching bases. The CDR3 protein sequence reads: CASSVTADSPLHF. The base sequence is TGTGCCAGCAGCGTGACAGCAGATTCACCCCTCCACTTT.